This T cell receptor beta chain derives from a study of OX40 agonist ivuxolimab in advanced cancers. Assay used: immunoSEQ multiplex PCR; TCRdb lists only in-frame clones, some missing. This sample has about 86,000 clones, with about 90% found just once. The CDR3 is 14 amino acids. Trimming left V 6 bases short and J 1 base short, with 13 bases between. Per the germline V gene, CDR1 is KGHSH and CDR2 is LQKENI. Sequences were derived from CD4+ or CD8+ T cells sorted from blood, sampled in a trial of the OX40 agonist ivuxolimab. The chain links TRBV18 to TRBJ2-7; D not certain. The sequence was collected from an adult with an advanced solid tumor such as melanoma, head and neck, liver or kidney cancer. Here the CDR3 reads CASSTRASSYEQYF. The CDR3 DNA reads as TGTGCCAGCTCCACCCGAGCGAGTTCCTACGAGCAGTACTTC.